This T cell receptor (beta chain) was captured by sequencing in a study of blood T cell repertoires in COVID-19. Germline V gene sequence: CDR1 SGHVS, CDR2 FQNEAQ. The CDR3 is made up of 17 amino acids. The trim removed 4 bases at V and 2 bases at J, leaving 5 bases unmatched. Some clones are missing from TCRdb's copy, which holds only in-frame ones; the method was immunoSEQ multiplex PCR. Of about 300,000 clones detected, around 86% appear once; the ten largest clones hold 10%. The chain links TRBV7-8 to TRBJ1-6; 10 bases map to TRBD1. The sample comprised PBMCs or T cells enriched from blood (not recorded which). This TCR came from a woman between 18 and 29 years old who had recovered from COVID-19. CDR3 region: CASSSGQGPPYNSPLHF. In nucleotides, the CDR3 is TGTGCCAGCAGCTCGGGACAGGGGCCACCCTATAATTCACCCCTCCACTTT.